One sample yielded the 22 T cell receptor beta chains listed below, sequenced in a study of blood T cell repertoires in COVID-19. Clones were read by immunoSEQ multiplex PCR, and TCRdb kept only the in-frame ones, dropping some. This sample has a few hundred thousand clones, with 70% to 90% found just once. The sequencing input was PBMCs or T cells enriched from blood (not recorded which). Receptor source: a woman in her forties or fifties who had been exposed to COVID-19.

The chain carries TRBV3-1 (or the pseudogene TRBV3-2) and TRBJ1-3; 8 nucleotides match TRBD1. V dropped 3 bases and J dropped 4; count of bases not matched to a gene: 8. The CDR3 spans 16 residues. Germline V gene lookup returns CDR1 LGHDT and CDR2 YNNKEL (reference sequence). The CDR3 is CASSHARTGNGNTIYF. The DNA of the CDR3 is TGTGCCAGCAGCCATGCCCGGACAGGGAACGGAAACACCATATATTTT.

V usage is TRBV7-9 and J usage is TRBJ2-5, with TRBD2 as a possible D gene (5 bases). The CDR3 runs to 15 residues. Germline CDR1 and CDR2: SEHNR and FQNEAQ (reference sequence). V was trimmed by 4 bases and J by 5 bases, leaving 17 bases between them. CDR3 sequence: CASSSKLLVEETQYF. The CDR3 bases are TGTGCCAGCAGCTCCAAGCTACTAGTTGAGGAGACCCAGTACTTC.

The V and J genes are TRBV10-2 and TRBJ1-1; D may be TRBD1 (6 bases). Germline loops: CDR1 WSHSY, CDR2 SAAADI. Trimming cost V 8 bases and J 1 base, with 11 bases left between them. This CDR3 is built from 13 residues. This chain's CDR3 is CASRRGANTEAFF. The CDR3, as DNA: TGCGCCAGCCGCCGGGGGGCGAACACTGAAGCTTTCTTT.

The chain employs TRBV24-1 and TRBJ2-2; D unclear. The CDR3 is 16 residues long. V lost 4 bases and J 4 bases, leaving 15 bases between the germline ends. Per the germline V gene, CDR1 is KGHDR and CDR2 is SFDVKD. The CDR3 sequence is CATSDRAIVSTGELFF. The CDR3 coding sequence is TGTGCCACCAGTGACAGAGCGATCGTGAGCACCGGGGAGCTGTTTTTT.

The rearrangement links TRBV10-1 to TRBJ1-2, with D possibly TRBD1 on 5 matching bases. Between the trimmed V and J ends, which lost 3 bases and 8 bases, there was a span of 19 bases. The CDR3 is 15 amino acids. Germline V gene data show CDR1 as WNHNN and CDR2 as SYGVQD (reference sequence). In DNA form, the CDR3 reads TGCGCCAGCAGTGACCCCGGGACTACCAAGGAGGGCTACACCTTC. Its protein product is CASSDPGTTKEGYTF.

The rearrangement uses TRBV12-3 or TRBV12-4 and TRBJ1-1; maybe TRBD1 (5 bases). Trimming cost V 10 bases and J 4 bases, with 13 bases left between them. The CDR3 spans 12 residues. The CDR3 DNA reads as TGTGCCACCCAGCGGAGGGGCACTGAAGCTTTCTTT. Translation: CATQRRGTEAFF.

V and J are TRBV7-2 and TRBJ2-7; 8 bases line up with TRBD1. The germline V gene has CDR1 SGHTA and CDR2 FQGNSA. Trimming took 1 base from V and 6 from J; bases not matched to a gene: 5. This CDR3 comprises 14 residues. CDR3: CASSLVYGTGEQYF. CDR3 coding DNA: TGTGCCAGCAGCTTAGTGTATGGGACAGGCGAGCAGTACTTC.

CDR3 sequence (DNA): TGTGCCAGCAGTGGAGGTAGGAGGGGTCCCCGAGGGACTGAAGCTTTCTTT. Translation: CASSGGRRGPRGTEAFF. The rearrangement links TRBV28 to TRBJ1-1; tentatively, D is TRBD1 (5 bases). The germline gives CDR1 MDHEN, CDR2 SYDVKM. There are 17 residues in the CDR3. V was trimmed by 5 bases and J by 5 bases, leaving 24 bases between them. Variable domain in full (rest from reference TRBV28 and TRBJ1-1): DVKVTQSSRYLVKRTGEKVFLECVQDMDHENMFWYRQDPGLGLRLIYFSYDVKMKEKGDIPEGYSVSREKKERFSLILESASTNQTSMYLCASSGGRRGPRGTEAFFGQGTRLTVV.

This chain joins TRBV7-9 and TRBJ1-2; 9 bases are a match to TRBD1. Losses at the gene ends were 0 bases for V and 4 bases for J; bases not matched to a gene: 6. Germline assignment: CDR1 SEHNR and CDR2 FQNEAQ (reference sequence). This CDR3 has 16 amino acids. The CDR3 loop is CASSLAGQGNVYGYTF. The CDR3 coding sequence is TGTGCCAGCAGCTTAGCAGGACAGGGGAACGTCTATGGCTACACCTTC.

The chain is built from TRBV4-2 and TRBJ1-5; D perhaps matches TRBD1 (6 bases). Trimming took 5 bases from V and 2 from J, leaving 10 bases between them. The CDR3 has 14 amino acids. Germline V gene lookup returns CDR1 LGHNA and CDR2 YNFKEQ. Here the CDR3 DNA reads TGTGCCAGCAGCGTAGGGGGGGGCAATCAGCCCCAGCATTTT. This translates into CASSVGGGNQPQHF.

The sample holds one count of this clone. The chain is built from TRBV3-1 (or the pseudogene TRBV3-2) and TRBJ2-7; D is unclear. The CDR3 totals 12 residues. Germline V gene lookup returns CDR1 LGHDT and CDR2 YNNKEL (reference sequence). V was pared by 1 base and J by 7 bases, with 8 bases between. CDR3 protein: CASSQVYREQYF. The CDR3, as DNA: TGTGCCAGCAGCCAAGTTTACCGGGAGCAGTACTTC.

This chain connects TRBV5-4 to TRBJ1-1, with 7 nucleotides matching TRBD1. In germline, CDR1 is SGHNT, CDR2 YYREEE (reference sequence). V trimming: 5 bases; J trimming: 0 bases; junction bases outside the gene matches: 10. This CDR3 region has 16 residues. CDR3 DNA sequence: TGTGCCAGCAGAAGGCCGGGACAGAAGGTGAACACTGAAGCTTTCTTT. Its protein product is CASRRPGQKVNTEAFF.

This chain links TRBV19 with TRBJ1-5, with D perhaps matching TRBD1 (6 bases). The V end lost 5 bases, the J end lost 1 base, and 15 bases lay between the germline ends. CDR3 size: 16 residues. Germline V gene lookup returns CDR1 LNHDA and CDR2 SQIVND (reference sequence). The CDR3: CASSSFRGQSNQPQHF. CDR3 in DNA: TGTGCCAGTAGTTCTTTCCGAGGACAGAGCAATCAGCCCCAGCATTTT.

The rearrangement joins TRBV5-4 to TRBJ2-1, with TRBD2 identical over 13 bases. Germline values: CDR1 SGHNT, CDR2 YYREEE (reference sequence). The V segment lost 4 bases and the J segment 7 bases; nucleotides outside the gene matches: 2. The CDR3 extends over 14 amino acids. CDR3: CASSTSGGANEQFF. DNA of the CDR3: TGTGCCAGCAGCACTAGCGGGGGGGCAAATGAGCAGTTCTTC.

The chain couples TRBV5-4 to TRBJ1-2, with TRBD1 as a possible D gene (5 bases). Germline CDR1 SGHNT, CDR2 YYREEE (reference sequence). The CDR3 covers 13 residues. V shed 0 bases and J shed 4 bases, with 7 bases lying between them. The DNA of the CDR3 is TGTGCCAGCAGCTTGGAGGGGTCCTATGGCTACACCTTC. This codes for CASSLEGSYGYTF.

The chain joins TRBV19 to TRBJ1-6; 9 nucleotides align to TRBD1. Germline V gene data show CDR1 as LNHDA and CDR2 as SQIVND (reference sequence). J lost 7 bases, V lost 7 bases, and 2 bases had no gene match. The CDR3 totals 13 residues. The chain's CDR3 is CASTGTGNSPLHF. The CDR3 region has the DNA TGTGCCAGTACAGGGACAGGGAATTCACCCCTCCACTTT. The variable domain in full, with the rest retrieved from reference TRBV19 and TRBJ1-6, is DGGITQSPKYLFRKEGQNVTLSCEQNLNHDAMYWYRQDPGQGLRLIYYSQIVNDFQKGDIAEGYSVSREKKESFPLTVTSAQKNPTAFYLCASTGTGNSPLHFGNGTRLTVT.

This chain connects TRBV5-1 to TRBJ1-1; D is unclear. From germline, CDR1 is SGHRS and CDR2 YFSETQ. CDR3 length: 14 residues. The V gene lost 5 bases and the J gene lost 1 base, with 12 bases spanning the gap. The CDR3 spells CASSKLGQNTEAFF. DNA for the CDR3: TGCGCCAGCAGTAAGCTGGGCCAGAACACTGAAGCTTTCTTT.

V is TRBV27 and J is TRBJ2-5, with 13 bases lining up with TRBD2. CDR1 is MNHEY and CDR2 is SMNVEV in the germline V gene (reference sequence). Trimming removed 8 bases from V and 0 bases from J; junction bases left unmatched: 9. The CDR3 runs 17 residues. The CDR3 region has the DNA TGTGCCAGCGGGCCGGGACTAGCGGGGCGGTACCAAGAGACCCAGTACTTC. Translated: CASGPGLAGRYQETQYF.

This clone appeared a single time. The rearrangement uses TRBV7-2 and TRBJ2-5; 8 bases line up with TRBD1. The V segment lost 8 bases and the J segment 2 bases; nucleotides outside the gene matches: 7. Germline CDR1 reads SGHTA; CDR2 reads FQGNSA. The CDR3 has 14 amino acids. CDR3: CASSRDRGQETQYF. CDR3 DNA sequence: TGTGCCAGCTCTCGCGACAGGGGTCAAGAGACCCAGTACTTC.

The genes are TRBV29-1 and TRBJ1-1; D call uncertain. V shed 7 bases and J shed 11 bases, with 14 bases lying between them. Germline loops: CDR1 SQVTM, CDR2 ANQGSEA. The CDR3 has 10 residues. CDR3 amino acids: CSGGLSEAFF. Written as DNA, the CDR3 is TGCAGCGGGGGTTTATCCGAGGCTTTCTTT. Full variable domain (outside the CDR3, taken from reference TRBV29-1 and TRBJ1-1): SAVISQKPSRDICQRGTSLTIQCQVDSQVTMMFWYRQQPGQSLTLIATANQGSEATYESGFVIDKFPISRPNLTFSTLTVSNMSPEDSSIYLCSGGLSEAFFGQGTRLTVV.

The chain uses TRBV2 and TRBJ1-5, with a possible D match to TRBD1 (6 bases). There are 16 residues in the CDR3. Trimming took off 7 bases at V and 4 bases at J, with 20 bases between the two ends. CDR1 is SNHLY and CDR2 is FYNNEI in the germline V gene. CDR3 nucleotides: TGTGCCAGCAACGGACAGCGTCCGTCCTTAAATCAGCCCCAGCATTTT. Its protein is CASNGQRPSLNQPQHF.

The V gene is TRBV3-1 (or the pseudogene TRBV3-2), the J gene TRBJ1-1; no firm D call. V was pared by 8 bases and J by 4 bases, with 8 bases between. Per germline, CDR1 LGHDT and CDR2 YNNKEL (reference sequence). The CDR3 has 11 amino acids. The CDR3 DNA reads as TGTGCCAGCCTCGGAGGCACTGAAGCTTTCTTT. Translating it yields CASLGGTEAFF.